The 32 T cell receptor beta chains in this list originate from one sample, sequenced in a study of shared clonotypes between healthy human individuals. TCRdb's copy holds only in-frame clones and misses some; the assay was immunoSEQ multiplex PCR. The repertoire consists of about a million clones, with 60% to 80% occurring once and the leading ten covering roughly 0.83%. Sequencing was carried out using memory CD4+ T cells from PBMCs. Subset defined: CD45RA-negative fraction. These receptors all stem from a man aged 18 to 29 in good health. Some clones in this sample may be carry-over from other donors' samples.

A note on this clone: At the DNA level, this CDR3 is encoded by other sequences in the same sample as well. The rearrangement uses TRBV30 and TRBJ1-2; D is undetermined. There are 11 residues in the CDR3. In germline, CDR1 is GTSNPN, CDR2 SVGIG (reference sequence). With 1 base removed from V and 5 bases from J, the gap between germline ends came to 5 bases. CDR3 coding DNA: TGTGCCTGGAGTGGAGGGTATGGCTACACCTTC. Its translation is CAWSGGYGYTF.

The count of this clone is one. CDR3 protein: CSARAISEQYF. The CDR3 region has the DNA TGCAGTGCTAGAGCGATCTCTGAGCAGTACTTC. The genes are TRBV20-1 and TRBJ2-7; D unresolved. The CDR3 extends over 11 amino acids. Between the trimmed V and J ends, which lost 1 base and 7 bases, there was a span of 8 bases. Per germline, CDR1 DFQATT and CDR2 SNEGSKA (reference sequence).

A few counts support this clone. J is TRBJ1-3 and V is TRBV11-2; no clear D. Germline lookup yields CDR1 SGHAT and CDR2 FQNNGV. This CDR3 has 14 amino acids. Trimming left V 5 bases short and J 4 bases short, with 12 bases between. CDR3 amino acids: CASSPSGQGNTIYF. The DNA for the CDR3 is TGTGCCAGCAGCCCGTCCGGGCAGGGAAACACCATATATTTT. Together with reference TRBV11-2 and TRBJ1-3, the CDR3 gives the full variable domain: EAGVAQSPRYKIIEKRQSVAFWCNPISGHATLYWYQQILGQGPKLLIQFQNNGVVDDSQLPKDRFSAERLKGVDSTLKIQPAKLEDSAVYLCASSPSGQGNTIYFGEGSWLTVV.

On this clone: The identical CDR3 is also encoded by other nucleotide sequences in the sample. This chain links TRBV29-1 with TRBJ1-1; D is possibly TRBD1 (5 bases). Trimming left V 3 bases short and J 5 bases short, with 7 bases between. The CDR3 contains 11 residues. Germline V lookup: CDR1 SQVTM, CDR2 ANQGSEA. DNA for the CDR3: TGCAGCGTTGATAGGGGAACTGAAGCTTTCTTT. It is translated as CSVDRGTEAFF.

The chain is built from TRBV7-2 and TRBJ1-1; no definite D call. V gave up 5 bases and J gave up 1 base, with 8 bases separating them. CDR3 length: 13 amino acids. In germline, CDR1 is SGHTA, CDR2 FQGNSA. CDR3: CASSPHKNTEAFF. CDR3 bases: TGTGCCAGCAGCCCGCATAAGAACACTGAAGCTTTCTTT.

The gene calls are TRBV9 and TRBJ2-7, with 9 bases aligning to TRBD2. In germline, CDR1 is SGDLS, CDR2 YYNGEE. Unmatched junction bases numbered 6, after V lost 0 bases and J lost 5 bases. This CDR3 region has 15 residues. Written as DNA, the CDR3 is TGTGCCAGCAGCGTAGAAGTCTCTAGCGGGAACGAGCAGTACTTC. It is translated as CASSVEVSSGNEQYF.

This clone occurred a few times. The J gene is TRBJ2-3, the V gene TRBV4-1; TRBD1 matches at 9 bases. The germline gives CDR1 MGHRA, CDR2 YSYEKL. The CDR3 sequence is 16 residues long. J was trimmed by 4 bases and V by 2 bases; bases with no gene match: 7. The CDR3 coding sequence is TGCGCCAGCAGCCAACCGTCCCGGGACAGGGCAGATACGCAGTATTTT. It encodes CASSQPSRDRADTQYF.

The rearrangement uses TRBV28 and TRBJ2-4; D not certain. Trimming shortened V by 8 bases and J by 8 bases, and 16 bases separated the two germline ends. CDR1 and CDR2 (germline): MDHEN, SYDVKM. This CDR3 is built from 13 residues. CDR3 coding DNA: TGTGCCAGCCACACCGGGTCCAGGTACATTCAGTACTTC. Its protein product is CASHTGSRYIQYF. Supplemented by reference TRBV28 and TRBJ2-4, the full variable domain reads DVKVTQSSRYLVKRTGEKVFLECVQDMDHENMFWYRQDPGLGLRLIYFSYDVKMKEKGDIPEGYSVSREKKERFSLILESASTNQTSMYLCASHTGSRYIQYFGAGTRLSVL.

The V gene is TRBV28, the J gene TRBJ2-6; 9 positions match TRBD1. Germline V lookup: CDR1 MDHEN, CDR2 SYDVKM. CDR3 size: 16 residues. The J segment lost 0 bases and the V segment lost 8 bases, leaving 5 bases of the junction unmatched. Here the CDR3 reads CASRDRVASGANVLTF. The CDR3 nucleotides are TGTGCCAGCCGGGACAGGGTCGCCTCTGGGGCCAACGTCCTGACTTTC.

Regarding this clone: This CDR3 is also generated by other DNA sequences in the sample. The V and J genes are TRBV7-9 and TRBJ1-1; unclear D gene. CDR1 is SEHNR and CDR2 is FQNEAQ in the germline V gene (reference sequence). The CDR3 length is 13 residues. V was shortened by 2 bases and J by 1 base, with 5 bases between the two germline ends. In DNA, the CDR3 is TGTGCCAGCAGCTTACGGGGGAACACTGAAGCTTTCTTT. It translates to CASSLRGNTEAFF.

The chain is built from TRBV2 and TRBJ2-5; TRBD2 agrees at 10 bases. Germline-derived CDR1 and CDR2 are SNHLY and FYNNEI. V shed 2 bases, J shed 5 bases, and the junction held 8 bases outside the gene matches. The CDR3 runs to 16 residues. CDR3 sequence reads: CASSEFLAGVGETQYF. CDR3 sequence (DNA): TGTGCCAGCAGTGAATTTCTAGCGGGAGTGGGGGAGACCCAGTACTTC.

The chain employs TRBV7-7 and TRBJ2-5; 7 positions match TRBD2. This CDR3 has 13 residues. Germline CDR1 reads SSHAT; CDR2 reads FNYEAQ (reference sequence). With 8 bases clipped from V and 3 bases from J, the junction kept 6 bases outside the gene matches. The CDR3 protein is CASGGAGEETQYF. The DNA of the CDR3 is TGTGCCAGCGGTGGCGCGGGAGAAGAGACCCAGTACTTC.

The chain recombines TRBV28 with TRBJ2-7; D is possibly TRBD1 (5 bases). Germline CDR1 MDHEN, CDR2 SYDVKM. CDR3 length equals 13 residues. The V gene lost 8 bases and the J gene lost 5 bases, with 16 bases spanning the gap. The CDR3 loop is CASQSGSLDEQYF. The CDR3 region has the DNA TGTGCCAGCCAGTCAGGGTCCCTCGACGAGCAGTACTTC.

In the case of this clone: A read error is the likely source, as a far larger clone sits one nucleotide away. The J gene is TRBJ2-4, the V gene TRBV20-1, with D possibly being TRBD1 or TRBD2 (5 bases each). Germline V gene sequence: CDR1 DFQATT, CDR2 SNEGSKA (reference sequence). CDR3 length equals 11 residues. Deletions cut 6 bases from V and 9 bases from J, with 12 bases between. The CDR3 DNA is TGCAGTGCCAGGCCCGGGACCATTCAGTACTTC. Its protein is CSARPGTIQYF.

The chain recombines TRBV7-2 with TRBJ2-1; D is undetermined. Germline lookup yields CDR1 SGHTA and CDR2 FQGNSA. The CDR3 spans 15 residues. Trimming shortened V by 2 bases and J by 7 bases, and 15 bases separated the two germline ends. CDR3 nucleotide sequence: TGTGCCAGCAGCTTATTAGGCCTCCTTTTGAATGAGCAGTTCTTC. Protein: CASSLLGLLLNEQFF.

Turning to this clone: Possible read error: a much larger clone is one base away. This chain joins TRBV7-3 and TRBJ1-2, with 7 bases matching TRBD1. The CDR3 is 13 residues long. J was trimmed by 4 bases and V by 3 bases; bases with no gene match: 2. Germline V lookup: CDR1 SGHTA, CDR2 FQGTGA. The CDR3 protein is CASSFSGGYGYTF. The CDR3, as DNA: TGTGCCAGCAGCTTCTCAGGGGGCTATGGCTACACCTTC. The whole variable domain, remainder taken from reference TRBV7-3 and TRBJ1-2, is GAGVSQTPSNKVTEKGKYVELRCDPISGHTALYWYRQSLGQGPEFLIYFQGTGAADDSGLPNDRFFAVRPEGSVSTLKIQRTERGDSAVYLCASSFSGGYGYTFGSGTRLTVV.

In its sample, this clone was seen a few times. The chain recombines TRBV28 with TRBJ2-7; TRBD2 matches 12 bases. This CDR3 contains 15 residues. V was pared by 6 bases and J by 4 bases, with 7 bases of the junction left unmatched. Germline loops: CDR1 MDHEN, CDR2 SYDVKM. The chain's CDR3 is CASSTLAGGRYEQYF. The CDR3 coding sequence is TGTGCCAGCAGCACCCTAGCGGGAGGGCGGTACGAGCAGTACTTC.

CDR3 sequence reads: CASSDPGRGPIYGYTF. The CDR3 DNA reads TGTGCCAGCAGTGACCCGGGGCGGGGGCCCATATATGGCTACACCTTC. This chain joins TRBV6-1 and TRBJ1-2, with D possibly TRBD1 on 6 matching bases. Germline assignment: CDR1 MNHNS and CDR2 SASEGT. V was trimmed by 3 bases and J by 5 bases, leaving 19 bases between them. This CDR3 spans 16 amino acids.

V gene TRBV7-3 combines with J gene TRBJ2-3; D is perhaps TRBD2 (5 bases). Trimming stripped 2 bases from V and 2 bases from J, with 11 bases between. Germline-derived CDR1 and CDR2 are SGHTA and FQGTGA. This CDR3 has 15 residues. The CDR3 is CASSLSTTLTDTQYF. As DNA, the CDR3 is TGTGCCAGCAGCTTATCGACTACCCTCACAGATACGCAGTATTTT.

J is TRBJ2-1 and V is TRBV5-8, with 8 bases fitting TRBD2. The CDR3 spans 16 residues. Trimming took 7 bases from V and 5 from J; bases not matched to a gene: 14. Germline V gene data show CDR1 as SGHTS and CDR2 as YDEGEE. The CDR3 loop is CASPNAWTSSHNEQFF. CDR3 nucleotide sequence: TGTGCCAGCCCCAACGCCTGGACTAGCAGCCACAATGAGCAGTTCTTC.

Note on this clone: A much larger clone is a single base away; this may be a read error. Other DNA sequences in this specimen translate into the identical CDR3. The chain combines TRBV5-5 with TRBJ1-1, with D possibly matching TRBD1 (6 bases). With 4 bases removed from V and 1 base from J, the gap between germline ends came to 8 bases. The CDR3 extends over 13 amino acids. The germline CDR1 and CDR2 sequences are SGHKS and YYEKEE (reference sequence). CDR3 protein: CASSLQGNTEAFF. In nucleotides, the CDR3 is TGTGCCAGCAGCCTACAGGGGAACACTGAAGCTTTCTTT. The full variable domain, completed using reference TRBV5-5 and TRBJ1-1, is DAGVTQSPTHLIKTRGQQVTLRCSPISGHKSVSWYQQVLGQGPQFIFQYYEKEERGRGNFPDRFSARQFPNYSSELNVNALLLGDSALYLCASSLQGNTEAFFGQGTRLTVV.

This sequence joins TRBV7-8 and TRBJ1-1; D call uncertain. The CDR3 contains 13 residues. Germline CDR1 is SGHVS and CDR2 is FQNEAQ. V was pared by 3 bases and J by 3 bases, with 8 bases between. The CDR3 is CASSFQKDTEAFF. CDR3 DNA sequence: TGTGCCAGCAGCTTTCAGAAGGACACTGAAGCTTTCTTT.

CDR3 DNA sequence: TGCGCCAGCAGCCAAGAACCCGGGACTAAGCAGTACTTC. Residues: CASSQEPGTKQYF. This rearrangement joins TRBV4-3 to TRBJ2-7; TRBD2 aligns across 7 bases. Losses at the gene ends were 0 bases for V and 8 bases for J; bases not matched to a gene: 4. Germline V gene sequence: CDR1 LGHNA, CDR2 YSLEER. CDR3 length equals 13 residues.

The table lists this clone with a count of one. The rearrangement links TRBV21-1 to TRBJ2-4; the D call TRBD1 from the table was never checked on the DNA. TRBV21-1 is designated a pseudogene. This CDR3 has 15 amino acids. DNA for the CDR3: TGTGCCAGCAGCAAAGGACAGGGCACCAAAAACATTCAGTACTTC. Translated, it gives CASSKGQGTKNIQYF.

The chain links TRBV29-1 to TRBJ1-1, with unresolved D. The V end was cut by 7 bases, the J end by 1 base, with 10 bases between. Looked up from germline, CDR1 is SQVTM and CDR2 is ANQGSEA. The CDR3 runs to 12 residues. CDR3 protein: CSAGVPNTEAFF. The DNA of the CDR3 is TGCAGCGCTGGGGTCCCGAACACTGAAGCTTTCTTT.

The chain uses TRBV7-2 and TRBJ2-1; possible D gene TRBD2, 7 bases. This CDR3 has 15 residues. Looked up from germline, CDR1 is SGHTA and CDR2 is FQGNSA. Trimming left V 6 bases short and J 9 bases short, with 21 bases between. CDR3 bases: TGTGCCAGCAGATTGTCCAGGCGGGGGCTCGGTGAGCAGTTCTTC. Amino acids: CASRLSRRGLGEQFF. The whole variable domain, filled in from reference TRBV7-2 and TRBJ2-1, reads GAGVSQSPSNKVTEKGKDVELRCDPISGHTALYWYRQSLGQGLEFLIYFQGNSAPDKSGLPSDRFSAERTGGSVSTLTIQRTQQEDSAVYLCASRLSRRGLGEQFFGPGTRLTVL.

A note on this clone: A far larger clone is one nucleotide away, so this likely arose from a read error. The chain carries TRBV30 and TRBJ1-1; D possibly corresponds to TRBD1 (6 bases). Germline-derived CDR1 and CDR2 are GTSNPN and SVGIG (reference sequence). The CDR3 is made up of 12 amino acids. Trimming cost V 3 bases and J 6 bases, with 11 bases left between them. CDR3 protein: CAWRGAVAEAFF. The CDR3 DNA reads as TGTGCCTGGAGGGGGGCGGTAGCTGAAGCTTTCTTT.

The chain employs TRBV11-2 and TRBJ2-7; a possible D gene is TRBD2 (5 bases). Trimming removed 1 base from V and 2 bases from J, with 12 bases in between. The CDR3 has 15 amino acids. Germline CDR1 reads SGHAT; CDR2 reads FQNNGV. The CDR3 is CASSLGRGKTYEQYF. CDR3 sequence (DNA): TGTGCCAGCAGCTTAGGCAGAGGGAAGACCTACGAGCAGTACTTC.

Comment on this clone: A far more abundant clone sits one base away, making this likely a read error. The genes are TRBV29-1 and TRBJ2-3, with D possibly being TRBD1 or TRBD2 (6 bases each). The V gene's germline CDR1 is SQVTM and CDR2 ANQGSEA. The CDR3 runs to 14 residues. The V and J ends lost 5 bases and 2 bases respectively, with 14 bases between them. The CDR3 sequence is CSVLGGRDTDTQYF. As DNA, the CDR3 is TGCAGCGTTCTCGGGGGCAGGGACACAGATACGCAGTATTTT.

The rearrangement joins TRBV7-6 to TRBJ1-5; tentative D call: TRBD1 (5 bases). The CDR3 loop spans 15 amino acids. V gave up 5 bases and J gave up 0 bases, with 11 bases separating them. Germline CDR1 and CDR2: SGHVS and FNYEAQ. Here the CDR3 reads CASSGHYYSNQPQHF. The CDR3 coding sequence is TGTGCCAGCAGCGGACACTACTATAGCAATCAGCCCCAGCATTTT.

This CDR3 is CASSSWDSGTKNIQYF. The CDR3 nucleotides read TGTGCCAGCAGTTCCTGGGATAGCGGGACCAAAAACATTCAGTACTTC. The genes are TRBV28 and TRBJ2-4; 8 bases fit TRBD2. Germline V gene data show CDR1 as MDHEN and CDR2 as SYDVKM. V lost 4 bases, J lost 2 bases, and 7 bases stayed unmatched. This CDR3 contains 16 residues.

A note on this clone: Within the sample, other DNA sequences also encode this same CDR3. The genes are TRBV29-1 and TRBJ1-2; tentatively, D is TRBD1 (5 bases). Trimming removed 4 bases from V and 6 bases from J, with 6 bases in between. This CDR3 spans 10 amino acids. The germline CDR1 and CDR2 sequences are SQVTM and ANQGSEA. The CDR3 here is CSVGGDGYTF. The CDR3, as DNA: TGCAGCGTTGGGGGGGATGGCTACACCTTC.